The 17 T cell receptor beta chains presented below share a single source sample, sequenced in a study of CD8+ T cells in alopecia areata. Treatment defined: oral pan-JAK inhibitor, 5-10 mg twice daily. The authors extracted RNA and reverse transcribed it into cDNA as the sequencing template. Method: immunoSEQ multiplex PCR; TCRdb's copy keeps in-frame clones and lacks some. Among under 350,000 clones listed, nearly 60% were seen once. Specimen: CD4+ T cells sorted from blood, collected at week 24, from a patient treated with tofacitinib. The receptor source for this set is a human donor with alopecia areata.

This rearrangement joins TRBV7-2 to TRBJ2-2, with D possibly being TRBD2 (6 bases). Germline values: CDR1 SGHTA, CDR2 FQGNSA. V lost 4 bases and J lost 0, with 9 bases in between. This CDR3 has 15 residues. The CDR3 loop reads CASSSGTANTGELFF. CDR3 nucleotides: TGTGCCAGCAGCTCAGGGACTGCGAACACCGGGGAGCTGTTTTTT.

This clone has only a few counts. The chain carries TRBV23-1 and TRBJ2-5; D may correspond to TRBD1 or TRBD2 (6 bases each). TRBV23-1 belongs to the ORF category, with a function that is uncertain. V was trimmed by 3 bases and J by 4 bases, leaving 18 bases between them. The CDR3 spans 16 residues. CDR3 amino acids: CASSHGGQEASETQYF. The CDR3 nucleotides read TGCGCCAGCAGTCATGGGGGGCAGGAGGCGTCAGAGACCCAGTACTTC.

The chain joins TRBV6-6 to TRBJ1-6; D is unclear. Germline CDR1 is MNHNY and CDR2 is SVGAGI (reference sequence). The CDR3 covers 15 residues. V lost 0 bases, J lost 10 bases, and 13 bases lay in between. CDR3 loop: CASSYSFRVYSPLHF. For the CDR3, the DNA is TGTGCCAGCAGTTACTCGTTCCGGGTGTACTCACCCCTCCACTTT.

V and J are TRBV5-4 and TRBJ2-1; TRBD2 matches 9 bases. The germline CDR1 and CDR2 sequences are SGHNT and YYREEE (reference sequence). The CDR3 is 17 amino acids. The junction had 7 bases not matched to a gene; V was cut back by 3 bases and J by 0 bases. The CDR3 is CASSSGTSRSSYNEQFF. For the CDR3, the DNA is TGTGCCAGCAGCTCCGGGACTAGCCGTAGCTCCTACAATGAGCAGTTCTTC.

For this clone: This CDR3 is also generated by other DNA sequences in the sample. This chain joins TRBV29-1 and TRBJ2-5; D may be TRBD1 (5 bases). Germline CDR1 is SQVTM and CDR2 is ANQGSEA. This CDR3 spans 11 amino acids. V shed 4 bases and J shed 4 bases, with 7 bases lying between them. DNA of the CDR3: TGCAGCGTTGTAAGGGGAGAGACCCAGTACTTC. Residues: CSVVRGETQYF. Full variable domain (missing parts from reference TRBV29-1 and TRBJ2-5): SAVISQKPSRDICQRGTSLTIQCQVDSQVTMMFWYRQQPGQSLTLIATANQGSEATYESGFVIDKFPISRPNLTFSTLTVSNMSPEDSSIYLCSVVRGETQYFGPGTRLLVL.

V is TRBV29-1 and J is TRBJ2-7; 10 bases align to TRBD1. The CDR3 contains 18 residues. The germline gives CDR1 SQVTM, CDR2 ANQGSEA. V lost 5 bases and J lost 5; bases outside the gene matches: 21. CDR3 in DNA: TGCAGCGTTAAACGTCGTGGTTATCGACAGGGGGCGAACCACGAGCAGTACTTC. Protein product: CSVKRRGYRQGANHEQYF.

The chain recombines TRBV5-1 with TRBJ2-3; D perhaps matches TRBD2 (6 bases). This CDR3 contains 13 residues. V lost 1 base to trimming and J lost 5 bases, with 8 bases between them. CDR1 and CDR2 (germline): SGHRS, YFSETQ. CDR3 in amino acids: CASSLFGGDTQYF. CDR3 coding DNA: TGCGCCAGCAGCTTGTTCGGGGGAGATACGCAGTATTTT.

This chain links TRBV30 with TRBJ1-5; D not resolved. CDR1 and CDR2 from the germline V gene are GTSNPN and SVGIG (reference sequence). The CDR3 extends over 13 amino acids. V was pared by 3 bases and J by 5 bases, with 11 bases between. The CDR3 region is CAWRDSADQPQHF. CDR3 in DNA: TGTGCCTGGAGAGATTCAGCGGATCAGCCCCAGCATTTT.

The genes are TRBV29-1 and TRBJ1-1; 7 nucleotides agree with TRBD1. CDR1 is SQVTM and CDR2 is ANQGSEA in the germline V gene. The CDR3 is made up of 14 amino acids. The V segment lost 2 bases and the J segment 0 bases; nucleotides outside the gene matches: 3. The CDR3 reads CSVERGLMNTEAFF. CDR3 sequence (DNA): TGCAGCGTTGAAAGGGGGCTTATGAACACTGAAGCTTTCTTT.

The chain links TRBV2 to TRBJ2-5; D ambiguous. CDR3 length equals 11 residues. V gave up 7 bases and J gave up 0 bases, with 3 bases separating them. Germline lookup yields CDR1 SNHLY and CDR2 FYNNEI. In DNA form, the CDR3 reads TGTGCCAGCACCCACCAAGAGACCCAGTACTTC. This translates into CASTHQETQYF.

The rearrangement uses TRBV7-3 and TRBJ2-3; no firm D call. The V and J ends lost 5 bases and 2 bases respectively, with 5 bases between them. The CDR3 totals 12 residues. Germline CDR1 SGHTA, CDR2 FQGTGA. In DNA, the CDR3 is TGTGCCAGCAGCCCAGACACAGATACGCAGTATTTT. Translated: CASSPDTDTQYF.

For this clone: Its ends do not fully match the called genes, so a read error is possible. For the CDR3, the DNA is TGTGCTAGCAGCTTAAGGGCCGGGGAGCTGTTTTTT. Translation gives CASSLRAGELFF. This chain links TRBV7-7 with TRBJ2-2; the D is unclear. This CDR3 region has 12 residues. Germline lookup yields CDR1 SSHAT and CDR2 FNYEAQ (reference sequence).

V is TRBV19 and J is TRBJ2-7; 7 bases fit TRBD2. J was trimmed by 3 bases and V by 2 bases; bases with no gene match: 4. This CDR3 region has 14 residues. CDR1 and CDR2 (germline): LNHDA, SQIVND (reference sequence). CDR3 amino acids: CASSISGALYEQYF. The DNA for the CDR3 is TGTGCCAGTAGTATAAGCGGGGCCCTCTACGAGCAGTACTTC.

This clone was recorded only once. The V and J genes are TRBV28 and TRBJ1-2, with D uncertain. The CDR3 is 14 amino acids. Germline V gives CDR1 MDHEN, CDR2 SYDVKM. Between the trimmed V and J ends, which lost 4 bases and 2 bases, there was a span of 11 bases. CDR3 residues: CASSYVAANYGYTF. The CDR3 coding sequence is TGTGCCAGCAGTTATGTGGCAGCCAACTATGGCTACACCTTC.

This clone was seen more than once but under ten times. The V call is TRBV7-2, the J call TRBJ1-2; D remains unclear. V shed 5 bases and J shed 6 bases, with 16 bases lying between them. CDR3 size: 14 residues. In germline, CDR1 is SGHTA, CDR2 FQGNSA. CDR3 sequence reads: CASSHNSREDGYTF. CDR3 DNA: TGTGCCAGCAGCCACAATTCGAGAGAGGATGGCTACACCTTC.

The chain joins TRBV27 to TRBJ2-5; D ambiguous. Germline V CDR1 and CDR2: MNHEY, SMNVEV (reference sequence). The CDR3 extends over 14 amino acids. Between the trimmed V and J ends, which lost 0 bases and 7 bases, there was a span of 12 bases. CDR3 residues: CASSLSEATGTQYF. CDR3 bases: TGTGCCAGCAGTTTATCTGAGGCCACCGGGACCCAGTACTTC.

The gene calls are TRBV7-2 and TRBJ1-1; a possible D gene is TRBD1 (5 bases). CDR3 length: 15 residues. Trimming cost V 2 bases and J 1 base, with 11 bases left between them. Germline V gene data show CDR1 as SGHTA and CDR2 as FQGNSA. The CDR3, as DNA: TGTGCCAGCAGCTTATGGGGGTCCTCGAACACTGAAGCTTTCTTT. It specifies CASSLWGSSNTEAFF. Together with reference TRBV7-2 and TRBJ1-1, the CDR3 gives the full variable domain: GAGVSQSPSNKVTEKGKDVELRCDPISGHTALYWYRQSLGQGLEFLIYFQGNSAPDKSGLPSDRFSAERTGGSVSTLTIQRTQQEDSAVYLCASSLWGSSNTEAFFGQGTRLTVV.